The 14 T cell receptor beta chains presented below share a single source sample, sequenced in a study of blood T cell repertoires in COVID-19. Data came from immunoSEQ multiplex PCR; TCRdb stores just in-frame clones and leaves some out. The table lists about 280,000 clones, approximately 88% of them singletons. Source material: PBMCs or T cells enriched from blood (not recorded which). The receptors shown here come from a woman in her thirties or forties who had recovered from COVID-19.

The rearrangement joins TRBV7-2 to TRBJ2-5, with a tentative D call TRBD2 (5 bases). CDR1 and CDR2 (germline): SGHTA, FQGNSA. Trimming took off 2 bases at V and 2 bases at J, with 12 bases between the two ends. The CDR3 sequence is 15 residues long. The DNA of the CDR3 is TGTGCCAGCAGCTTACAAGGTCGGGGACAAGAGACCCAGTACTTC. This encodes CASSLQGRGQETQYF.

The V call is TRBV7-2, the J call TRBJ1-1; 7 nucleotides line up with TRBD1. The CDR3 contains 14 residues. The V and J ends lost 4 bases and 6 bases, in that order; junction bases with no gene match: 8. CDR1 and CDR2 (germline): SGHTA, FQGNSA. The CDR3 nucleotides are TGTGCCAGCAGCTATCTGAGGGGGCGGGCTGAAGCTTTCTTT. Amino acid sequence: CASSYLRGRAEAFF.

A few counts support this clone. V is TRBV29-1 and J is TRBJ1-2; 8 bases agree with TRBD1. This CDR3 has 15 amino acids. Germline loops: CDR1 SQVTM, CDR2 ANQGSEA. Trimming removed 7 bases from V and 1 base from J; junction bases left unmatched: 11. Here the CDR3 DNA reads TGCAGCGCTGGTGGGACAGGATCATATAACTATGGCTACACCTTC. It specifies CSAGGTGSYNYGYTF.

The chain employs TRBV27 and TRBJ2-1; TRBD2 aligns across 12 bases. The CDR3 runs 15 residues. V shed 7 bases and J 8 bases; nucleotides not matched to a gene: 9. CDR1 and CDR2 from the germline V gene are MNHEY and SMNVEV (reference sequence). DNA for the CDR3: TGTGCCAGCACCCCGACTAGCGGGAGTTGGGATGAGCAGTTCTTC. Translating it yields CASTPTSGSWDEQFF.

This CDR3 reads CASTLTAGYEQYF. Here the CDR3 DNA reads TGTGCCAGCACCCTAACTGCGGGCTACGAGCAGTACTTC. The rearrangement links TRBV12-3 or TRBV12-4 to TRBJ2-7; D possibly corresponds to TRBD2 (5 bases). CDR3 size: 13 residues. The V end was cut by 7 bases, the J end by 3 bases, with 13 bases between.

Only a few counts were recorded for this clone. J is TRBJ2-7 and V is TRBV6-5, with D perhaps matching TRBD1 (6 bases). V lost 5 bases, J lost 1 base, and 15 bases lay in between. CDR1 is MNHEY and CDR2 is SVGAGI in the germline V gene. The length of the CDR3 is 15 residues. The CDR3 nucleotides are TGTGCCAGCAGTAGGCAGGGGCTGGAATCCTACGAGCAGTACTTC. Encoded protein: CASSRQGLESYEQYF.

About this clone itself: The sample holds other DNA sequences that translate to the same CDR3. This chain uses TRBV7-2 with TRBJ2-5, with unresolved D. Looked up from germline, CDR1 is SGHTA and CDR2 is FQGNSA. V lost 4 bases to trimming and J lost 4 bases, with 4 bases between them. CDR3 size: 11 residues. The CDR3 DNA follows: TGTGCCAGCAGCTGGAGAGAGACCCAGTACTTC. It is translated as CASSWRETQYF.

The rearrangement uses TRBV4-1 and TRBJ2-3; 12 nucleotides match TRBD2. Germline CDR1 is MGHRA and CDR2 is YSYEKL. V was clipped by 1 base and J by 6 bases; unmatched bases: 8. The CDR3 length is 17 residues. This CDR3 reads CASSQGRTSGVRDTQYF. The CDR3 nucleotides read TGCGCCAGCAGCCAAGGGCGGACTAGCGGGGTGCGGGATACGCAGTATTTT.

This chain connects TRBV7-8 to TRBJ2-3; the match to TRBD1 covers 7 bases. Trimming took 5 bases from V and 5 from J; bases not matched to a gene: 16. Germline lookup yields CDR1 SGHVS and CDR2 FQNEAQ. The CDR3 runs 17 residues. The CDR3 loop is CASSQPHRGRREDTQYF. CDR3 coding DNA: TGTGCCAGCAGCCAACCTCACAGGGGCCGCCGTGAAGATACGCAGTATTTT.

The V call is TRBV5-4, the J call TRBJ2-2; the D gene is possibly TRBD1 (5 bases). V dropped 2 bases and J dropped 1 base, with 24 bases sitting between them. This CDR3 has 20 amino acids. The germline V gene has CDR1 SGHNT and CDR2 YYREEE (reference sequence). This chain's CDR3 is CASSFRLGLRGEKNTGELFF. The DNA for the CDR3 is TGTGCCAGCAGCTTTAGGTTGGGTTTAAGGGGTGAAAAGAACACCGGGGAGCTGTTTTTT.

The gene calls are TRBV28 and TRBJ2-1; D possibly corresponds to TRBD2 (6 bases). CDR1 and CDR2 from the germline V gene are MDHEN and SYDVKM. There are 10 residues in the CDR3. Trimming took off 9 bases at V and 15 bases at J, with 15 bases between the two ends. CDR3 sequence: CASGGGGWFF. CDR3 coding DNA: TGTGCCAGTGGTGGGGGAGGCTGGTTCTTC.

In DNA, the CDR3 is TGTGCCAGTATTGCGGGGCCCCGGTTCTTC. Translating it yields CASIAGPRFF. V usage is TRBV19 and J usage is TRBJ2-1; tentative D call: TRBD2 (6 bases). The CDR3 is 10 residues long. CDR1 LNHDA and CDR2 SQIVND come from the germline V gene (reference sequence). V lost 7 bases to trimming and J lost 15 bases, with 13 bases between them.

This chain uses TRBV25-1 with TRBJ1-3; D remains unclear. Germline V gene sequence: CDR1 MGHDK, CDR2 SYGVNS. V was pared by 2 bases and J by 0 bases, with 11 bases between. The CDR3 spans 16 residues. The CDR3 bases are TGTGCCAGCAGTGAACCGCACGGTCTCTCTGGAAACACCATATATTTT. It specifies CASSEPHGLSGNTIYF.

The chain links TRBV24-1 to TRBJ2-7; 15 nucleotides line up with TRBD2. Losses at the gene ends were 4 bases for V and 6 bases for J; bases not matched to a gene: 6. The length of the CDR3 is 16 residues. Germline CDR1 and CDR2: KGHDR and SFDVKD. The CDR3 coding sequence is TGTGCCACCAGTGACCGGACTAGCGGGAGGGTCAGCGAGCAGTACTTC. Amino acids: CATSDRTSGRVSEQYF.